This TCR beta chain was sequenced for a study of T cell repertoires in cytomegalovirus infection. MiXCR, run by TCRdb on the reads, gives a single entry per CDR3 protein. The sample holds hundreds of thousands of distinct CDR3 sequences, 33% seen once. Broader study findings: Ex vivo responses were dominated by HLA-C-restricted CMV-specific TCR beta clonotypes.

V was clipped by 3 bases and J by 0 bases, with 6 bases between them. The CDR3 extends over 13 amino acids. Germline CDR1 is WSHSY and CDR2 is SAAADI. Worth noting for this clonotype: The antigen remains undetermined.

This chain uses TRBV10-2 with TRBJ2-7; no clear D. The sequence was obtained from a human donor in good health (CMV status not recorded). Some clones in this sample may be carry-over from other donors' samples. The starting material was cultured PBMCs, obtained from culture after CMV antigen stimulation. In DNA, the CDR3 is TGCGCCAGCAGTGACGCCGTCTCCTACGAGCAGTACTTC. Protein product: CASSDAVSYEQYF.